Below, one T cell receptor (beta chain) is given with its context. Its antigen is as yet unknown. The data are from a study of vaccination effects on CD4 cells after COVID-19. Study-wide findings and caveats: Few convalescent patients were included, and no early post-infection timepoints were sampled.

CD4+ T cells were isolated after 10 days of culture. Nobody among the vaccine recipients had prior SARS-CoV-2 infection (nucleocapsid antibodies were negative). Cells had half their medium changed to IL-2 medium on days 3 and 7. Data came from immunoSEQ multiplex PCR; TCRdb stores just in-frame clones and leaves some out. This table holds some 40,000 clones, around 74% found once. Germline CDR1 and CDR2: MNHEY and SVGAGI. This CDR3 region has 14 residues. With V trimmed by 6 bases and J by 4 bases, 6 bases remained unmatched. The chain couples TRBV6-5 to TRBJ1-2, with 9 bases that match TRBD1. The sample was CD4+ T cells from PBMCs cultured without peptide, taken before COVID-19 vaccination. The receptor's source is a human donor who received a COVID-19 vaccine. The CDR3 here is CASRGTGLSYGYTF. CDR3 bases: TGTGCCAGCAGGGGGACAGGGTTGTCCTATGGCTACACCTTC.